This entry is about one T cell receptor beta chain. The antigen is unknown. The record originates from a study of monozygotic twins with inflammatory bowel disease. Template switching was used to attach UMIs, which incorporated a 6-nucleotide sample barcode. TCRdb re-analyzed the 5' RACE reads; it lists each CDR3 protein once, without DNA. Its clone listing holds roughly 200,000 distinct CDR3 sequences. Findings and limits, study-wide: In the analysis, different T cell subtypes could not be told apart.

No sorting of T cells preceded isolation of total RNA from whole blood. Source material: blood. The receptor comes from a human donor with ulcerative colitis or Crohn's disease, or a healthy co-twin of an affected twin (not recorded which).

CDR3 region: CASSPRIGQGYYEQYF. The chain combines TRBV9 with TRBJ2-7. Germline V gene lookup returns CDR1 SGDLS and CDR2 YYNGEE. CDR3 length equals 16 residues. Together with reference TRBV9 and TRBJ2-7, the CDR3 gives the full variable domain: DSGVTQTPKHLITATGQRVTLRCSPRSGDLSVYWYQQSLDQGLQFLIQYYNGEERAKGNILERFSAQQFPDLHSELNLSSLELGDSALYFCASSPRIGQGYYEQYFGPGTRLTVT.